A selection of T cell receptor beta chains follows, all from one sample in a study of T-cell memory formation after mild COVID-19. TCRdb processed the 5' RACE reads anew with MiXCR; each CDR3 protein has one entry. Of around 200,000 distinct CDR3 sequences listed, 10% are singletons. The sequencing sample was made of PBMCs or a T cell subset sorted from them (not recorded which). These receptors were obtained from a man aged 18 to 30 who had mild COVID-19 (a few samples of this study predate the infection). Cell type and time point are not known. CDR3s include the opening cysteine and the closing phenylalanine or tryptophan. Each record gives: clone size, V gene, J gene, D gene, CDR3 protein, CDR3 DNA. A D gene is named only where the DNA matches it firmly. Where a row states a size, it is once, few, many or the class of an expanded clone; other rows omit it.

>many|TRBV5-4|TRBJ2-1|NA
CASSQTARDNEQFF
TGTGCCAGCAGCCAGACGGCCAGAGACAATGAGCAGTTCTTC
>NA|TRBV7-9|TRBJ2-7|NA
CASSSRSRTYEQYF
TGTGCCAGCAGCTCTCGGAGCAGGACCTACGAGCAGTACTTC
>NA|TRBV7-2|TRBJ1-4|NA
CASSTHPGAHEKLFF
TGTGCCAGCAGCACTCACCCAGGGGCCCATGAAAAACTGTTTTTT
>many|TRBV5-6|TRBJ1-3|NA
CASSPGPSSGNTIYF
TGTGCCAGCAGCCCGGGACCTAGCTCTGGAAACACCATATATTTT
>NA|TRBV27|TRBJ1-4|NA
CASSGGASNEKLFF
TGTGCCAGCAGCGGGGGGGCCTCTAATGAAAAACTGTTTTTT
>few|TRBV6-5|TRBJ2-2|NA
CASSYSSSPPTGGELFF
TGTGCCAGCAGTTACTCGAGTTCTCCTCCCACCGGCGGGGAGCTGTTTTTT
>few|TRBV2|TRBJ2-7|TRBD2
CASKGLAGDAYEQYF
TGTGCCAGCAAGGGACTAGCGGGGGACGCCTACGAGCAGTACTTC
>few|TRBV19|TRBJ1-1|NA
CASSILAGLGVTEAFF
TGTGCCAGTAGTATTTTGGCGGGACTGGGAGTCACTGAAGCTTTCTTT
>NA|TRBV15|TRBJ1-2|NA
CATSRDRRPQFGYTF
TGTGCCACCAGCAGAGATCGCAGGCCGCAGTTCGGCTACACCTTC
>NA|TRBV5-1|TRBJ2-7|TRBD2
CASSPAGGYSYEQYF
TGCGCCAGCAGCCCGGCGGGGGGTTATTCCTACGAGCAGTACTTC
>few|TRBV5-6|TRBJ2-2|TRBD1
CASSPGQSLGGELFF
TGTGCCAGCAGCCCGGGACAGAGCTTAGGAGGGGAGCTGTTTTTT
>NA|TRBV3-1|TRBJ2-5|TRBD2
CASSGGDYQETQYF
TGTGCCAGCAGCGGCGGGGACTATCAAGAGACCCAGTACTTC
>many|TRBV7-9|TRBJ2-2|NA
CAGYGITNTGELFF
TGTGCCGGGTACGGGATAACAAACACCGGGGAGCTGTTTTTT
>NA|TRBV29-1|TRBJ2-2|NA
CSAVGVGNTGELFF
TGCAGCGCCGTCGGGGTGGGGAACACCGGGGAGCTGTTTTTT
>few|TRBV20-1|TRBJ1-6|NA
CSARSEGTHNSPLHF
TGCAGTGCTAGAAGCGAGGGGACTCATAATTCACCCCTCCACTTT
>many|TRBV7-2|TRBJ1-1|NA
CASSPGQERVLAFF
TGTGCCAGCAGCCCTGGGCAGGAGAGGGTTTTAGCTTTCTTT
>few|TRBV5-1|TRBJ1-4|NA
CASSRGGGEEKLFF
TGCGCCAGCAGCAGAGGTGGGGGTGAAGAAAAACTGTTTTTT
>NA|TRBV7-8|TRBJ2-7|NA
CASSLRGDYEQYF
TGTGCCAGCAGCTTAAGGGGTGACTACGAGCAGTACTTC
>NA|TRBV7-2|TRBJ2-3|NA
CASSLVYKDWYF
TGTGCCAGCAGCTTAGTGTATAAAGACTGGTATTTT
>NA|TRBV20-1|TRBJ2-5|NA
CSARAPDRETQYF
TGCAGTGCTAGGGCCCCGGACAGAGAGACCCAGTACTTC
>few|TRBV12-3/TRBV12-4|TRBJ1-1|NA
CASSFRDYTEAFF
TGTGCCAGCAGTTTCCGAGATTACACTGAAGCTTTCTTT
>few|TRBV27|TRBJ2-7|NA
CASSLRPLQSYEQYF
TGTGCCAGCAGTCTGCGACCCCTCCAGAGCTACGAGCAGTACTTC
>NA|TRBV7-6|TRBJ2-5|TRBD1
CASSFGSGGMAETQYF
TGTGCCAGCAGCTTCGGTTCAGGGGGCATGGCGGAGACCCAGTACTTC
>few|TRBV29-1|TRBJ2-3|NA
CSVLSRTDTQYF
TGCAGCGTCCTTTCACGCACAGATACGCAGTATTTT
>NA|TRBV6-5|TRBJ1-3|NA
CASSYAAGAGNTIYF
TGTGCCAGCAGTTACGCGGCAGGGGCTGGAAACACCATATATTTT
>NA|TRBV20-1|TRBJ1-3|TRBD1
CSAEGQVSGNTIYF
TGCAGTGCTGAAGGACAGGTCTCTGGAAACACCATATATTTT
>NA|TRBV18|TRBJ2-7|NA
CASSPKGAHYEQYF
TGTGCCAGCTCACCTAAAGGGGCCCACTACGAGCAGTACTTC
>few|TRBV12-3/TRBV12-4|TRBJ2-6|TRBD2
CASSGLAGNSGANVLTF
TGTGCCAGCAGCGGACTAGCGGGGAACTCTGGGGCCAACGTCCTGACTTTC
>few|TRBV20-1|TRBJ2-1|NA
CSAMGGSGETYNEQFF
TGCAGTGCTATGGGTGGATCGGGGGAAACCTACAATGAGCAGTTCTTC
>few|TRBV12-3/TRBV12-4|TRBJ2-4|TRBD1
CASSFRTGGIQYF
TGTGCCAGCAGCTTCAGGACAGGGGGAATTCAGTACTTC
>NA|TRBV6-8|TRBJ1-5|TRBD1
CASSYSSGGDSNQPQHF
TGTGCCAGCAGTTACTCATCAGGGGGCGATAGCAATCAGCCCCAGCATTTT
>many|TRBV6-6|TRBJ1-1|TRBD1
CASSTILPRYPGQGAEAFF
TGTGCCAGCAGCACTATTCTCCCTAGATATCCGGGACAGGGGGCTGAAGCTTTCTTT
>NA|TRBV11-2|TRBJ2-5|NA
CASLQGSMETQYF
TGTGCCAGCCTTCAGGGGAGTATGGAGACCCAGTACTTC
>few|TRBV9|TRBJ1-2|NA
CASSASTSDYGYTF
TGTGCCAGCAGCGCATCTACATCTGACTATGGCTACACCTTC
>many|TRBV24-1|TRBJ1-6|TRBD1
CAGSRDSRYNSPLHF
TGTGCCGGATCCCGGGACAGCCGCTATAATTCACCCCTCCACTTT
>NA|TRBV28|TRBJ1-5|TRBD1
CASSLPRLTGGGGQPQHF
TGTGCCAGCAGTTTACCCCGTCTGACAGGGGGCGGGGGTCAGCCCCAGCATTTT
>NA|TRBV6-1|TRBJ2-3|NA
CASSEWNRGVQDTQYF
TGTGCCAGCAGTGAGTGGAACCGGGGAGTTCAAGATACGCAGTATTTT
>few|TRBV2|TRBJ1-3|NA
CASSVLGNTIYF
TGTGCCAGCAGTGTACTTGGAAACACCATATATTTT
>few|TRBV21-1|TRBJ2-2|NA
CASSRDIANTGELFF
TGTGCCAGCAGCAGGGACATCGCGAACACCGGGGAGCTGTTTTTT
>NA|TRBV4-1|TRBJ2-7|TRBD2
CASSRTAGGHYEQYF
TGCGCCAGCAGCCGAACAGCGGGGGGCCACTACGAGCAGTACTTC
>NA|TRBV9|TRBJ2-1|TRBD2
CASSPGLAGGHEQFF
TGTGCCAGCAGCCCGGGACTAGCGGGGGGCCATGAGCAGTTCTTC
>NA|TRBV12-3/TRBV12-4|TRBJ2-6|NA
CASSGMGSGANVLTF
TGTGCCAGCAGTGGCATGGGATCTGGGGCCAACGTCCTGACTTTC
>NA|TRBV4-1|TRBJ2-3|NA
CASSQAADTQYF
TGTGCCAGCAGCCAAGCGGCAGATACGCAGTATTTT
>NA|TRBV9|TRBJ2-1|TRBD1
CASSVSSRGRNEQFF
TGTGCCAGCAGCGTTTCAAGTAGGGGGCGGAATGAGCAGTTCTTC
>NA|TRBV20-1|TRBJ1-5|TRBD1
CSARLLGTGNQPQHF
TGCAGTGCTAGATTGTTGGGGACAGGAAATCAGCCCCAGCATTTT
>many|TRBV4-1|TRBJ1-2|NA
CASSQGATGGLRYTF
TGCGCCAGCAGCCAAGGGGCGACGGGGGGTCTTCGCTACACCTTC
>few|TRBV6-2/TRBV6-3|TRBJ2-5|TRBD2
CASKYGGVQETQYF
TGTGCCAGCAAATACGGGGGGGTGCAAGAGACCCAGTACTTC
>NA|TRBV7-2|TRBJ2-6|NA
CASSSRGRDIAGANVLTF
TGTGCCAGCAGCTCCCGGGGCAGGGACATCGCTGGGGCCAACGTCCTGACTTTC
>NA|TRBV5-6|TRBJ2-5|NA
CASSPDWQETQYF
TGTGCCAGCAGCCCTGACTGGCAAGAGACCCAGTACTTC
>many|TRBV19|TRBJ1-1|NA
CASSINPGGDTEAFF
TGTGCCAGTAGTATAAATCCGGGAGGGGACACTGAAGCTTTCTTT
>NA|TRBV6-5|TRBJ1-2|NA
CASSYGQLLFGGYTF
TGTGCCAGCAGTTACGGACAGCTCCTTTTTGGTGGCTACACCTTC
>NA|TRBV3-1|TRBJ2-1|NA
CASSQRLGEQFF
TGTGCCAGCAGCCAGCGTCTCGGTGAGCAGTTCTTC